Reported below is one T cell receptor (beta chain). This record comes from a study of blood T cell repertoires in COVID-19. Study at large: The United States, Italy and Spain supplied acute and convalescent COVID-19 samples. PBMCs, B-cell-depleted T cells, or T cells provided the cDNA or gDNA that made up the material.

The CDR3 is 14 amino acids. Between the trimmed V and J ends, which lost 0 bases and 2 bases, there was a span of 5 bases. Germline V CDR1 and CDR2: SGDLS, YYNGEE. In the original analysis: Estimated nucleated cell counts came from reference gene primer amplification. Profiled with immunoSEQ multiplex PCR; TCRdb holds only in-frame clones, not every one. The V and J calls and clone size come from that table; D and trimming were worked out from the DNA. Here the sample spans under 250,000 clones, roughly 91% being singletons. Specimen: PBMCs or T cells enriched from blood (not recorded which). The rearrangement uses TRBV9 and TRBJ1-4; no firm D call. This clonotype was sampled from a woman aged 25-40 years with acute COVID-19. The CDR3, as DNA: TGTGCCAGCAGCGTAGGTCCGACTAATGAAAAACTGTTTTTT. Protein sequence: CASSVGPTNEKLFF.